This T cell receptor (beta chain) was documented in a study of blood T cell repertoires in COVID-19. Looking at the study overall: Acute and convalescent COVID-19 specimens originated in the United States, Italy and Spain. In each case, the material was cDNA or gDNA derived from T cells, B-cell-depleted T cells, or PBMCs.

In the original workflow: Amplification of reference gene primers provided the estimated nucleated cell counts. Some clones are missing from TCRdb's copy, which holds only in-frame ones; the method was immunoSEQ multiplex PCR. The V and J calls and clone size were taken over from that table, and D and trimming were inferred from the DNA. This sample has over 110,000 clones, with approximately 80% found just once. The trim removed 0 bases at V and 0 bases at J, leaving 2 bases unmatched. The germline V gene encodes CDR1 SGHRS and CDR2 YFSETQ. This CDR3 is 16 amino acids long. The chain couples TRBV5-1 to TRBJ2-1; TRBD1 matches 8 bases. The sequence derives from a man in his 70s who had recovered from COVID-19. Input material: peripheral blood. CDR3 region: CASSLGTGTSYNEQFF. CDR3 nucleotides: TGCGCCAGCAGCTTGGGGACAGGGACCTCCTACAATGAGCAGTTCTTC. Full variable domain (remainder filled in from reference TRBV5-1 and TRBJ2-1): KAGVTQTPRYLIKTRGQQVTLSCSPISGHRSVSWYQQTPGQGLQFLFEYFSETQRNKGNFPGRFSGRQFSNSRSEMNVSTLELGDSALYLCASSLGTGTSYNEQFFGPGTRLTVL.